This T cell receptor (beta chain) was captured in a study of blood T cell repertoires in COVID-19. Study context: The samples span acute and convalescent COVID-19 from the United States, Italy and Spain. The analysed material was cDNA or gDNA that came from T cells, B-cell-depleted T cells, or PBMCs.

Using immunoSEQ multiplex PCR, the repertoire was profiled, and TCRdb retains in-frame clones only, with some absent. The sample contains tens of thousands of clones, around 83% of which appear only once. J was trimmed by 6 bases and V by 8 bases; bases with no gene match: 7. The CDR3 sequence is 15 residues long. Germline V gives CDR1 LGHDT, CDR2 YNNKEL (reference sequence). The chain carries TRBV3-1 (or the pseudogene TRBV3-2) and TRBJ2-1; TRBD2 aligns across 13 bases. The sequence was collected from an older woman with acute or convalescent COVID-19. The sequencing input was peripheral blood. The CDR3 protein is CASDKGLAGFNEQFF. CDR3 DNA: TGTGCCAGCGACAAGGGACTAGCGGGGTTCAATGAGCAGTTCTTC.